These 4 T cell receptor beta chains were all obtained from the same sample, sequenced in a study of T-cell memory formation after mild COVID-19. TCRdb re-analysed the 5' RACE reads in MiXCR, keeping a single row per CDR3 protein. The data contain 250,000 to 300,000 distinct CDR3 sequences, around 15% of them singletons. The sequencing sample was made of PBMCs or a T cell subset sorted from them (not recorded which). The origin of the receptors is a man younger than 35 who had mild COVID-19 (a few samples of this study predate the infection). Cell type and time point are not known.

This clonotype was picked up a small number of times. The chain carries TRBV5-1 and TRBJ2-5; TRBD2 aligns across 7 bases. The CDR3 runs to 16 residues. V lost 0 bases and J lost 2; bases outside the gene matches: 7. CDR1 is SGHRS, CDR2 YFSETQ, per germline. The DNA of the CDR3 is TGCGCCAGCAGCTTGGCCATCGGCGGGGGTCAAGAGACCCAGTACTTC. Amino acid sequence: CASSLAIGGGQETQYF.

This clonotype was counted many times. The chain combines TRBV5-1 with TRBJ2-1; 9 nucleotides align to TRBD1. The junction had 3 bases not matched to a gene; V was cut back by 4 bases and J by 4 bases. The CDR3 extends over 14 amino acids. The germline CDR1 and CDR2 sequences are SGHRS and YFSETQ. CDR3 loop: CASSQGQGYNEQFF. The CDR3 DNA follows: TGCGCCAGCAGCCAGGGACAGGGTTACAATGAGCAGTTCTTC.

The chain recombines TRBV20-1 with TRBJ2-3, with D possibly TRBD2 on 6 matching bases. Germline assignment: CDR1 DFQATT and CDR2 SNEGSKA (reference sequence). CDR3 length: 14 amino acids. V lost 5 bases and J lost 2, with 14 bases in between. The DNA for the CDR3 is TGCAGTGCTCTCCGGGGGTCGAACACAGATACGCAGTATTTT. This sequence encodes CSALRGSNTDTQYF.

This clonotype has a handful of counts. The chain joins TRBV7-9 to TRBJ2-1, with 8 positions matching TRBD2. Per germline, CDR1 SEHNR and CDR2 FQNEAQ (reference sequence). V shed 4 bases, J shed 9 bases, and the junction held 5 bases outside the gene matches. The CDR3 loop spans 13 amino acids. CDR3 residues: CASSSLAGREQFF. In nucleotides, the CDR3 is TGTGCCAGCAGCTCCTTAGCGGGGCGTGAGCAGTTCTTC.